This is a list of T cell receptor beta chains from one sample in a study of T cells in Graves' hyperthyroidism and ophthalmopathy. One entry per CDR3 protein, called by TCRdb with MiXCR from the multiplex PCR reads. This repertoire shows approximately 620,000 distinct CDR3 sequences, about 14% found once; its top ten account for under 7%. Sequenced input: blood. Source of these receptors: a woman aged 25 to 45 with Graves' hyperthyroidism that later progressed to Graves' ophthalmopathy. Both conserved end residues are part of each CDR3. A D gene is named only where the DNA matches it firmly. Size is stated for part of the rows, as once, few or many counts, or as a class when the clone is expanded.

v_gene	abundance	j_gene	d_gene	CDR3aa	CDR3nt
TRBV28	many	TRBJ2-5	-	CASSLLRDSIETQYF	TGTGCCAGCAGTTTACTGAGGGACTCGATCGAGACCCAGTACTTC
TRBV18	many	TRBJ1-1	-	CASSPSGGATTEAFF	TGTGCCAGCTCACCCTCGGGGGGGGCTACCACTGAAGCTTTCTTT
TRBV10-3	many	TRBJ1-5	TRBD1	CAAQGANQPQHF	TGTGCCGCCCAGGGGGCAAATCAGCCCCAGCATTTT
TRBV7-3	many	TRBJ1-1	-	CASSYGEYTEAFF	TGTGCCAGCAGCTACGGGGAGTACACTGAAGCTTTCTTT
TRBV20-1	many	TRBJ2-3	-	CSATEAGGTDTQYF	TGCAGTGCTACGGAAGCGGGTGGGACAGATACGCAGTATTTT
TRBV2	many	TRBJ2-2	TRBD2	CAKGTSGSVHTGELFF	TGTGCCAAAGGGACTAGCGGGAGCGTTCACACCGGGGAGCTGTTTTTT
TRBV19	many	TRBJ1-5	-	CASSVPKGPPQHF	TGTGCCAGTAGCGTGCCCAAGGGCCCGCCCCAGCATTTT
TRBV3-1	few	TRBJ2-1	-	CASSQATARTIEFF	TGTGCCAGCAGCCAAGCGACGGCCCGGACTATAGAGTTCTTC
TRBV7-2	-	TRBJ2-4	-	CASSLSGSVAKNIQYF	TGTGCCAGCAGCTTATCTGGGTCGGTGGCCAAAAACATTCAGTACTTC
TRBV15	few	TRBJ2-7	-	CATSTQGAYEQYF	TGTGCCACCAGCACACAGGGTGCCTACGAGCAGTACTTC
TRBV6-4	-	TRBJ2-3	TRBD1	CASSVGTGADTQYF	TGTGCCAGCAGTGTCGGGACAGGGGCAGATACGCAGTATTTT
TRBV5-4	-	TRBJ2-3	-	CASSSTPPDTQYF	TGTGCCAGCAGTTCGACCCCCCCGGATACGCAGTATTTT
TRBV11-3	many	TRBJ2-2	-	CASSLEVPPTGELFF	TGTGCCAGCAGCTTAGAGGTACCCCCCACCGGGGAGCTGTTTTTT
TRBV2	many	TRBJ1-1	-	CASEDFRTGSLWDAEAFF	TGTGCCAGCGAGGATTTCAGGACCGGCTCACTTTGGGACGCTGAAGCTTTCTTT
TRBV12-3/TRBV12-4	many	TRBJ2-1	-	CASRPLGNEQFF	TGTGCCAGCAGGCCTCTAGGAAATGAGCAGTTCTTC
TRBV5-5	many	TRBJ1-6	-	CASSSDGYNSPLHF	TGTGCCAGCAGCTCAGACGGGTATAATTCACCCCTCCACTTT
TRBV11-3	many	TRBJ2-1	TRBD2	CASSLGFGGGNEQFF	TGTGCCAGCAGCTTAGGGTTCGGGGGGGGCAATGAGCAGTTCTTC
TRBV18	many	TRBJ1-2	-	CASSPPSESYGYTF	TGTGCCAGCTCACCACCTTCAGAGAGCTATGGCTACACCTTC
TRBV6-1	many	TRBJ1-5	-	CASSEGQGSNSGNQPQHF	TGTGCCAGCAGTGAAGGGCAGGGATCAAATTCTGGCAATCAGCCCCAGCATTTT
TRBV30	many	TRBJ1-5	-	CAWSVRSRSQPQHF	TGTGCCTGGAGTGTACGGAGTAGAAGCCAGCCCCAGCATTTT
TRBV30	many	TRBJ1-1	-	CAWSVKGEETEAFF	TGTGCCTGGAGTGTAAAAGGGGAGGAAACTGAAGCTTTCTTT
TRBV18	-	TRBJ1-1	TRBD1	CASSPPSTGGNTEAFF	TGTGCCAGCTCACCACCGTCGACAGGGGGGAACACTGAAGCTTTCTTT
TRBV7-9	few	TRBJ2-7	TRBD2	CASSFSGTYSYEQYF	TGTGCCAGCAGCTTTAGCGGGACGTACTCCTACGAGCAGTACTTC
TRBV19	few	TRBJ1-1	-	CASSKEQNTEAFF	TGTGCCAGTAGTAAGGAACAGAACACTGAAGCTTTCTTT
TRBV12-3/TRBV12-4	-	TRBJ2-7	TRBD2	CASSPGLAGRSYEQYF	TGTGCCAGCAGTCCCGGACTAGCGGGTCGCTCCTACGAGCAGTACTTC
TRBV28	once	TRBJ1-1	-	CASSPVTGTGNAEAFF	TGTGCCAGCAGTCCCGTTACGGGCACAGGTAACGCTGAAGCTTTCTTT
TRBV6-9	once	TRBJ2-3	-	CASSYLSGSALDTQYF	TGTGCCAGCAGTTATCTATCCGGGAGCGCCCTAGATACGCAGTATTTT
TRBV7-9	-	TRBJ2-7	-	CASSLITETYEQYF	TGTGCCAGCAGCTTAATAACCGAGACCTACGAGCAGTACTTC
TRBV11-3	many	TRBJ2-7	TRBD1	CASSLDGDSTYEQYF	TGTGCCAGCAGCTTAGACGGGGACAGCACCTACGAGCAGTACTTC
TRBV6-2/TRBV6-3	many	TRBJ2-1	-	CASSTQGRNEQFF	TGTGCCAGCAGTACCCAGGGGCGCAATGAGCAGTTCTTC
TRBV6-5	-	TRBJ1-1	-	CASSYSRPTAAGTEAFF	TGTGCCAGCAGTTACTCGCGTCCCACGGCGGCGGGAACTGAAGCTTTCTTT
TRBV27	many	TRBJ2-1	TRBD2	CASSGLAGHEQFF	TGTGCCAGCAGTGGACTAGCGGGACATGAGCAGTTCTTC
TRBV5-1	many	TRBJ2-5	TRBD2	CASSLSTSGRAQETQYF	TGCGCCAGCAGCCTGTCGACTAGCGGGAGAGCACAAGAGACCCAGTACTTC
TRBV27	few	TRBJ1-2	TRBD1	CASQQPGTGSGYTF	TGTGCCAGCCAACAACCCGGGACAGGGTCTGGCTACACCTTC
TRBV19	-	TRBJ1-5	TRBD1	CASSTLGTGISNQPQHF	TGTGCCAGTAGTACCCTCGGGACAGGGATTAGCAATCAGCCCCAGCATTTT
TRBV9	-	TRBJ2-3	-	CASSGQVTDTQYF	TGTGCCAGCAGCGGTCAGGTCACAGATACGCAGTATTTT
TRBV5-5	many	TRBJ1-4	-	CASSLAGGRPNNEKLFF	TGTGCCAGCAGCTTGGCCGGGGGGCGGCCTAATAATGAAAAACTGTTTTTT
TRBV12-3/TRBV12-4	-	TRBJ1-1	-	CASTRGGDRANTEAFF	TGTGCCAGCACACGTGGGGGGGATCGGGCGAACACTGAAGCTTTCTTT
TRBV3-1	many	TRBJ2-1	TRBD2	CASSQDRLAGANNEQFF	TGTGCCAGCAGCCAAGATCGACTAGCGGGAGCCAACAATGAGCAGTTCTTC
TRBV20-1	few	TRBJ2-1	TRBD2	CSASPLAGDYNEQFF	TGCAGTGCTAGTCCACTAGCGGGAGACTACAATGAGCAGTTCTTC
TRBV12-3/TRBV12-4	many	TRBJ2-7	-	CASSLGEHYEQYF	TGTGCCAGCAGTTTGGGTGAGCACTACGAGCAGTACTTC
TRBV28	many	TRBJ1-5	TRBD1	CASSSGTGHYQPQHF	TGTGCCAGCAGCTCCGGGACAGGGCATTATCAGCCCCAGCATTTT
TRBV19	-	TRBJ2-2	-	CASNFAKTGELFF	TGTGCCAGTAATTTCGCTAAGACTGGGGAGCTGTTTTTT
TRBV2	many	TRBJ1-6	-	CASNGTSGSYNSPLHF	TGTGCCAGCAACGGGACCTCGGGCTCCTATAATTCACCCCTCCACTTT
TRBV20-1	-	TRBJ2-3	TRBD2	CSARDFPSSGRFLSDTQYF	TGCAGTGCTAGAGATTTTCCCTCGAGCGGGAGATTCCTCTCGGATACGCAGTATTTT
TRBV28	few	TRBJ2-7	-	CAAEGSTYEQYF	TGTGCCGCGGAGGGATCAACCTACGAGCAGTACTTC
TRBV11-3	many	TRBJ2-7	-	CASSPRWGREYEQYF	TGTGCCAGCAGCCCGAGATGGGGGCGGGAGTACGAGCAGTACTTC
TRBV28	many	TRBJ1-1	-	CASSLYAGNTEAFF	TGTGCCAGCAGTTTATATGCGGGGAACACTGAAGCTTTCTTT